This is a list of T cell receptor beta chains from one sample in a study of blood T cell repertoires in COVID-19. Only in-frame clones appear in the TCRdb table, and some are missing; sequencing was by immunoSEQ multiplex PCR. This table has a few hundred thousand clones, 88% appearing once. Source material: PBMCs or T cells enriched from blood (not recorded which). Source of these receptors: a woman aged 40 to 50 with acute COVID-19. Each CDR3 is given with its conserved first and last residue. The order of the fields is J gene, D gene, clone size, V gene, CDR3 DNA, CDR3 protein. A D gene is named only where the DNA matches it firmly. Not all rows give a size; the values are once, few, many and, for expanded clones, a class.

>TRBJ2-1|.|once|TRBV5-4
TGTGCCAGCAGCAGGCCCGGGACACCCAATGAGCAGTTCTTC
CASSRPGTPNEQFF
>TRBJ1-1|TRBD1|.|TRBV5-1
TGCGCCAGCAGCAATGGACAGGGGTGGACTGAAGCTTTCTTT
CASSNGQGWTEAFF
>TRBJ2-1|.|.|TRBV5-1
TGCGCCAGCAGCATCCTCGGGAGTGTGAAATACAATGAGCAGTTCTTC
CASSILGSVKYNEQFF
>TRBJ2-1|.|.|TRBV3-1/TRBV3-2
TGTGCCAGCAGCTATAGGAAGACAGGCCGCTCCTACAATGAGCAGTTCTTC
CASSYRKTGRSYNEQFF
>TRBJ1-4|.|.|TRBV28
TGTGCCAGCAGTTTGGGGGGAGGAAAACTGTTTTTT
CASSLGGGKLFF
>TRBJ2-7|.|.|TRBV7-9
TGTGCCAGCAGCAGACTAGTTTCCTACGAGCAGTACTTC
CASSRLVSYEQYF
>TRBJ2-1|.|.|TRBV15
TGTGCCACCAGCAGAGATCTAGGCAGGGGCAATGAGCAGTTCTTC
CATSRDLGRGNEQFF
>TRBJ2-7|TRBD1|.|TRBV6-1
TGTGCCAGCAGTGAAATGAGGACAGGGGAGTACGAGCAGTACTTC
CASSEMRTGEYEQYF
>TRBJ1-2|TRBD1|.|TRBV20-1
TGCAGTGCTAGTTCGGGACAGGGGAATGGCTACACCTTC
CSASSGQGNGYTF
>TRBJ1-5|.|few|TRBV28
TGTGCCAGCAGTTTCTCAGGGCGTCAGCCCCAGCATTTT
CASSFSGRQPQHF
>TRBJ2-3|TRBD2|.|TRBV13
TGTGCCAGCAGCTTAGTTGTAGCGGGACTCCTCACAGATACGCAGTATTTT
CASSLVVAGLLTDTQYF
>TRBJ1-2|TRBD1|.|TRBV7-2
TGTGCCAGCAGCCCGGGACAGAACTATGGCTACACCTTC
CASSPGQNYGYTF
>TRBJ2-1|TRBD2|.|TRBV6-2/TRBV6-3
TGTGCCAGCAGTCGCCCAGAGGGACTAGCGGGACGGGCGCAGTTCTTC
CASSRPEGLAGRAQFF
>TRBJ2-4|TRBD1|.|TRBV14
TGTGCCAGCAGCCCGACAGGGGGCAAAAACATTCAGTACTTC
CASSPTGGKNIQYF
>TRBJ1-1|.|.|TRBV10-1
TGCGCCACCCGGACAGAGATAAACACTGAAGCTTTCTTT
CATRTEINTEAFF
>TRBJ1-2|TRBD1|.|TRBV28
TGTGCCAGCAGGCCAGGGGGTTATGGCTACACCTTC
CASRPGGYGYTF
>TRBJ1-5|.|.|TRBV12-3/TRBV12-4
TGTGCCAGCAGTTTCGGTGGGGCTCAGCCCCAGCATTTT
CASSFGGAQPQHF
>TRBJ2-3|.|.|TRBV7-7
TGTGCTAGCAGCTTAGGGGTAGCGGAGAGCACAGATACGCAGTATTTT
CASSLGVAESTDTQYF
>TRBJ1-2|.|.|TRBV12-3/TRBV12-4
TGTGCCAGCAGCGCCCCCCCAAGCCGGGGCTACACCTTC
CASSAPPSRGYTF
>TRBJ1-5|.|.|TRBV9
TGTGCAAGCAGTGGGGGGAGAGGGGACCAGCCCCAGCATTTT
CASSGGRGDQPQHF
>TRBJ1-5|TRBD1|once|TRBV2
TGTGCCAGCACAGGACAGGGGGGCAATCAGCCCCAGCATTTT
CASTGQGGNQPQHF
>TRBJ2-1|.|few|TRBV2
TGTGCCACTCAGGGGAGTTCCTACAATGAGCAGTTCTTC
CATQGSSYNEQFF
>TRBJ1-1|.|once|TRBV24-1
TGTGCCACCGCGGCATCCGGGTTCACTGAAGCTTTCTTT
CATAASGFTEAFF
>TRBJ2-1|TRBD2|.|TRBV19
TGTGCCAGTAGTCCAACCCTCCCTCTTAGCGGGAGATCCTACAATGAGCAGTTCTTC
CASSPTLPLSGRSYNEQFF
>TRBJ2-1|.|.|TRBV9
TGTGCCAGTGGAGGGTATGAGCAGTTCTTC
CASGGYEQFF
>TRBJ2-1|TRBD2|once|TRBV3-1/TRBV3-2
TGTGCCAGCAGCCAGCGGACTAGCGGGAGAGGAAGCTCCTACAATGAGCAGTTCTTC
CASSQRTSGRGSSYNEQFF
>TRBJ1-6|.|.|TRBV6-5
TGTGCCAGTTATTCGGCACAGGGTCATTCACCCCTCCACTTT
CASYSAQGHSPLHF
>TRBJ2-1|TRBD2|.|TRBV10-3
TGTGCCATCAGAACAGGGCCTAGCGGGAGTGACAATGAGCAGTTCTTC
CAIRTGPSGSDNEQFF
>TRBJ2-1|TRBD2|.|TRBV10-2
TGCGCCAGCAGTCCTAGCGGGAGAAACAATGAGCAGTTCTTC
CASSPSGRNNEQFF
>TRBJ1-5|.|.|TRBV7-9
TGTGCCAGCAGCTCATCGGGGGATCAGCCCCAGCATTTT
CASSSSGDQPQHF
>TRBJ2-1|TRBD2|.|TRBV18
TGTGCCAGCTCACCACTGGCGGGAGGCGATGAGCAGTTCTTC
CASSPLAGGDEQFF
>TRBJ2-6|TRBD1|.|TRBV5-1
TGCGCCAGCAACAGGGGGCCCAGCTCTGGGGCCAACGTCCTGACTTTC
CASNRGPSSGANVLTF
>TRBJ1-1|.|.|TRBV6-2/TRBV6-3
TGTGCCAGCAGTTACTCGACAGAAAACACTGAAGCTTTCTTT
CASSYSTENTEAFF
>TRBJ2-7|.|.|TRBV7-9
TGTGCCAGCAGCTTTTCATCGGGGAGCTACGAGCAGTACTTC
CASSFSSGSYEQYF
>TRBJ1-4|.|.|TRBV28
TGTGCCAGCAGTCCGCCGGTTGGAGCAACTAATGAAAAACTGTTTTTT
CASSPPVGATNEKLFF
>TRBJ1-1|.|.|TRBV7-9
TGTGCCAGCAGCGAATTGGGCAGGGGAAGGACAGCTTTCTTT
CASSELGRGRTAFF
>TRBJ2-7|.|.|TRBV3-1/TRBV3-2
TGTGCCAGCAGCCAAGCCGGGCAGGGCCAGTACTCCTACGAGCAGTACTTC
CASSQAGQGQYSYEQYF
>TRBJ1-3|.|few|TRBV7-2
TGTGCCAGCAGCTTAGTAGGAACAGGGCAGGTTTCAAACACCATATATTTT
CASSLVGTGQVSNTIYF
>TRBJ2-7|TRBD1|.|TRBV5-5
TGTGCCAGCAGCTTGGCAGGACAGGGGGGTTACGAGCAGTACTTC
CASSLAGQGGYEQYF